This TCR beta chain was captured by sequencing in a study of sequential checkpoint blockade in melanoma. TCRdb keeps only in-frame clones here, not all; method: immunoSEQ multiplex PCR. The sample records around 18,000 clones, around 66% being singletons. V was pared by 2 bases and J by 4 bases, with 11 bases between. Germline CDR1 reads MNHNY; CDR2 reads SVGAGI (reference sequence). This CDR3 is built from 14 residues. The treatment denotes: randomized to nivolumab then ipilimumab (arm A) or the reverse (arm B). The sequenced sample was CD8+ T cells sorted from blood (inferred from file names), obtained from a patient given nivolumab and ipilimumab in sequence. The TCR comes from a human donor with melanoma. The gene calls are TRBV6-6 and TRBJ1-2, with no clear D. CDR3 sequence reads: CASSYEPFGYGYTF. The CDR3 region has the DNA TGTGCCAGCAGTTACGAGCCCTTCGGCTATGGCTACACCTTC.